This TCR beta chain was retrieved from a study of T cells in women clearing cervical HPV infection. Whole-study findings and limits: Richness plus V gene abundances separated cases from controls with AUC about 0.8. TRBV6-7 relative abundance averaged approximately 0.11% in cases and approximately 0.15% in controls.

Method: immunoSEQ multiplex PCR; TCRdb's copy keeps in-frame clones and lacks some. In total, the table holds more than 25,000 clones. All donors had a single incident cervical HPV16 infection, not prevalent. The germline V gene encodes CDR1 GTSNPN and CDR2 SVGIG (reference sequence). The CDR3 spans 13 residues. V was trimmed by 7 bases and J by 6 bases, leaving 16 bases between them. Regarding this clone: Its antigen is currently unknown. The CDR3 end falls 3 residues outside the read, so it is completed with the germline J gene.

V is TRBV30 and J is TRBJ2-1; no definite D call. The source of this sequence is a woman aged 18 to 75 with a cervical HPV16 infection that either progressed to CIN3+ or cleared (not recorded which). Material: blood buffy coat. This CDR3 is CAYSQNRFNEQFF. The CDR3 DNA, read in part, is TGTGCCTATAGCCAGAATCGGTTCAATGAG.